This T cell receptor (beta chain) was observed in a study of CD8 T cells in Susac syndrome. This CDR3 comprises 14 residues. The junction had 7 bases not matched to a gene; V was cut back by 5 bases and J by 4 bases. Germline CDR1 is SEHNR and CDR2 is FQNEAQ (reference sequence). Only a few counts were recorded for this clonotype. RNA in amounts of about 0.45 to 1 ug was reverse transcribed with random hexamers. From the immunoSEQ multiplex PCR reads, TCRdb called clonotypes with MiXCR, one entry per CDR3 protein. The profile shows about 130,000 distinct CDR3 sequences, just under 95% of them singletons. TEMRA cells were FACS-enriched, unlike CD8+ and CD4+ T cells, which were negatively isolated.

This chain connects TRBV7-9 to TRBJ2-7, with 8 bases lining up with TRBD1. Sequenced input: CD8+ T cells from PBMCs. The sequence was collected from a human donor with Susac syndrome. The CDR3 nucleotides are TGTGCCAGCAGCGGCCGTGACAGGGGTTACGAGCAGTACTTC. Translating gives CASSGRDRGYEQYF.